The 19 T cell receptor beta chains presented below share a single source sample, sequenced in a study of tumor and adjacent non-tumor tissue in lung cancer. TCRbeta libraries were built with three rounds of nested PCR, modified from ARM-PCR. TCRdb redid the calling of the multiplex PCR reads with MiXCR, one entry per CDR3 protein. The data hold approximately 110,000 distinct CDR3 sequences, with roughly 74% observed a single time. RNA was extracted from bulk tissue without any cell sorting. What was sequenced was lung tumor tissue. The origin of the receptors is a woman aged 55-69 years with non-small cell lung cancer.

This clonotype was seen once. This sequence may be a read error, since a much larger clone differs from it by one base. This sequence joins TRBV6-5 and TRBJ2-1, with TRBD1 identical over 9 bases. The CDR3 contains 15 residues. The germline V gene encodes CDR1 MNHEY and CDR2 SVGAGI. The CDR3 DNA sequence: TGTGACAGCAGCACGGGGACAGGGAAAAGTAATGAGCAGTTCTTC. Amino acids: CDSSTGTGKSNEQFF.

This rearrangement joins TRBV4-2 to TRBJ1-1; unclear D gene. Trimming took 6 bases from V and 4 from J, leaving 18 bases between them. The CDR3 has 15 residues. CDR1 is LGHNA, CDR2 YNFKEQ, per germline. The CDR3 reads CASRHEAVVGTEAFF. The CDR3 DNA sequence: TGTGCCAGCAGGCATGAGGCGGTTGTTGGCACTGAAGCTTTCTTT.

The rearrangement joins TRBV6-5 to TRBJ1-1, with D perhaps TRBD1 (5 bases). CDR3 length equals 14 residues. Trimming took 8 bases from V and 8 from J, leaving 21 bases between them. The V gene's germline CDR1 is MNHEY and CDR2 SVGAGI. The CDR3 nucleotides read TGTGCCAGCCTTGGGCCGGGACCTGGGCGCGAAGCTTTCTTT. Protein sequence: CASLGPGPGREAFF.

A few counts support this clonotype. Just one base apart from a much larger clone, this may be a read error. This rearrangement joins TRBV20-1 to TRBJ1-3, with a tentative D call TRBD1 (5 bases). The V gene's germline CDR1 is DFQATT and CDR2 SNEGSKA (reference sequence). V was shortened by 5 bases and J by 3 bases, with 20 bases between the two germline ends. This CDR3 spans 16 amino acids. CDR3: CSASDIKGSFGNTIYF. The CDR3 region has the DNA TGCAGTGCTTCGGACATCAAAGGGAGCTTTGGAAACACCATATATTTT.

Worth noting for this clonotype: The junction does not match germline at one end; this may be a read error. As DNA, the CDR3 is TGCGCCAGCAGTTTGGGTAACAGACAGGGATCGACCACCGGGGAGCTGTTTTTT. Translated, it gives CASSLGNRQGSTTGELFF. This chain links TRBV5-1 with TRBJ2-2, with 7 bases matching TRBD1. The CDR3 is 18 amino acids. Per the germline V gene, CDR1 is SGHRS and CDR2 is YFSETQ.

On this clonotype itself: Compared with germline, one end of the junction differs, possibly owing to a read error. This rearrangement joins TRBV4-2 to TRBJ2-5; 8 bases match TRBD2. The CDR3 extends over 17 amino acids. From germline, CDR1 is LGHNA and CDR2 YNFKEQ. The CDR3 sequence is CASSQTPLAVGKETQYF. In nucleotides, the CDR3 is TGTGCCAGCAGCCAAACCCCACTAGCGGTGGGAAAAGAGACTCAGTACTTC.

In the case of this clonotype: An end of the junction does not agree with germline; a read error may underlie this. This sequence joins TRBV6-1 and TRBJ1-5; D not certain. The length of the CDR3 is 16 residues. Germline CDR1 and CDR2: MNHNS and SASEGT. The CDR3 region is CTSSESQARNNQPQHF. CDR3 sequence (DNA): TGTACCAGCAGTGAATCCCAGGCTAGGAACAATCAGCCCCAGCATTTT.

The sample holds many counts of this clonotype. The rearrangement uses TRBV20-1 and TRBJ2-3; 9 positions agree with TRBD2. The CDR3 extends over 14 amino acids. The ends lost 6 bases at V and 9 bases at J; junction bases unmatched: 13. Per the germline V gene, CDR1 is DFQATT and CDR2 is SNEGSKA (reference sequence). The CDR3 sequence: CSAIRRLAGMTQYF. The CDR3, as DNA: TGCAGTGCCATACGGCGCCTAGCGGGGATGACGCAGTATTTT.

This chain connects TRBV11-3 to TRBJ1-3; 7 bases line up with TRBD1. V lost 10 bases to trimming and J lost 1 base; unmatched junction nucleotides: 4. CDR3 size: 13 residues. Germline assignment: CDR1 SGHNT and CDR2 YENEEA. This CDR3 is CATQGDSGNTIYF. In DNA, the CDR3 is TGTGCCACCCAGGGGGATTCTGGAAACACCATATATTTT.

Points on this clonotype: An end of the junction differs from the germline gene, which may be a read error. This chain connects TRBV20-1 to TRBJ2-4; D is possibly TRBD2 (9 bases). Per the germline V gene, CDR1 is DFQATT and CDR2 is SNEGSKA (reference sequence). This CDR3 contains 16 residues. CDR3 protein: CNARDRGAGGVKIQYF. As DNA, the CDR3 is TGCAATGCTAGAGACAGGGGAGCGGGAGGAGTGAAAATTCAGTACTTC.

J is TRBJ2-5 and V is TRBV11-2; 10 bases fit TRBD2. The CDR3 covers 17 residues. Germline V lookup: CDR1 SGHAT, CDR2 FQNNGV. The CDR3 DNA follows: TGTGGCGGCAGCCACGAACTAGCGGGGAGCCTCCAAGAGACCCAGTACTTC. This sequence encodes CGGSHELAGSLQETQYF.

As regards this clonotype: The conserved closing phenylalanine or tryptophan is absent in this CDR3, likely reflecting a read error. V is TRBV11-2 and J is TRBJ2-5; a possible D gene is TRBD1 (6 bases). The germline V gene encodes CDR1 SGHAT and CDR2 FQNNGV. The CDR3 is made up of 14 amino acids. CDR3 DNA sequence: TGTGCTAGGCGTCCACAGGGCGGTCAAGAGACCCAGTACGTC. Translated: CARRPQGGQETQYV.

This clonotype was recorded once. Germline is not matched at one junction end, which may reflect a read error. CDR3 loop: CARSPTGLARTRFF. The CDR3 coding sequence is TGCGCCAGAAGCCCTACGGGGCTTGCGCGGACCAGGTTCTTC. This chain uses TRBV4-1 with TRBJ2-1; D is perhaps TRBD1 or TRBD2 (5 bases each). The CDR3 is 14 residues long. In germline, CDR1 is MGHRA, CDR2 YSYEKL.

For this clonotype: This clone may be a read error of a much larger clone one base away. This sequence joins TRBV20-1 and TRBJ2-5, with D unresolved. Deletions cut 4 bases from V and 10 bases from J, with 16 bases between. The CDR3 has 12 amino acids. Germline V gene data show CDR1 as DFQATT and CDR2 as SNEGSKA (reference sequence). Here the CDR3 DNA reads TGCAGTGCTACGGCTCGCCTCCAGAGCCAGTACTTC. Residues: CSATARLQSQYF.

As regards this clonotype: Likely a read error: the CDR3 ends without its conserved phenylalanine or tryptophan. The chain employs TRBV11-3 and TRBJ1-2; D is uncertain. The CDR3 covers 13 residues. The germline CDR1 and CDR2 sequences are SGHNT and YENEEA. The V end lost 4 bases, the J end lost 8 bases, and 14 bases lay between the germline ends. The CDR3 DNA sequence: TGTGCCAGCAGCTCAGATGGAAAACAGGGCTACACCATC. Protein product: CASSSDGKQGYTI.

In this sample, this clonotype turned up a few times. The chain combines TRBV28 with TRBJ1-2; D ambiguous. There are 13 residues in the CDR3. Per the germline V gene, CDR1 is MDHEN and CDR2 is SYDVKM. Trimming left V 7 bases short and J 4 bases short, with 13 bases between. The CDR3 region has the DNA TGTGCCAGCACCCCCCGGGCCTCCTATGGCTACACCTTC. Its protein is CASTPRASYGYTF.

As for this clonotype: The junction shows a germline mismatch at one end, possibly a read error. The chain employs TRBV6-1 and TRBJ2-2; D could derive from TRBD1 or TRBD2 (5 bases each). The CDR3 spans 14 residues. In germline, CDR1 is MNHNS, CDR2 SASEGT. CDR3 nucleotide sequence: TGTGCCAGCAGCCGGGACCCACTCACCAGGGAGCTGTTTTTT. Its protein is CASSRDPLTRELFF.

Regarding this clonotype: Its ends do not fully match the called genes, so a read error is possible. This rearrangement joins TRBV7-3 to TRBJ2-1; 11 nucleotides align to TRBD2. This CDR3 comprises 17 residues. CDR1 is SGHTA and CDR2 is FQGTGA in the germline V gene. CDR3 DNA: TGTGCCCGCAGCTCCCGCGGGGAACTAGCGGGGGTATATGAGCAGTTCTTC. Amino acids: CARSSRGELAGVYEQFF.

This clonotype was observed once. The chain combines TRBV20-1 with TRBJ2-7; D may be TRBD2 (5 bases). CDR3 length: 12 residues. Per germline, CDR1 DFQATT and CDR2 SNEGSKA (reference sequence). The germline V and J ends were trimmed by 6 bases and 9 bases, with 18 bases remaining between them. The CDR3 here is CSAEGTYLGQYF. The CDR3 region has the DNA TGCAGTGCCGAGGGTACGTACTTGGGGCAGTACTTC.